There are many counts of the clone carrying this T cell receptor (beta chain). Its cognate antigen is unknown. CDR3 length equals 14 residues. Trimming took 4 bases from V and 1 from J, leaving 10 bases between them. CDR1 and CDR2 from the germline V gene are MNHEY and SMNVEV (reference sequence). The data stem from a study of blood T cells in healthy people across ages. Findings of the study overall: Strongly correlated with naive T cell percentage was TCR beta diversity.

Combining a sample-barcoded 5' primer with a J-beta primer mix, a second PCR ran for roughly 7 to 11 cycles. Individual samples furnished no less than 2.5 million CDR3-containing paired-end reads apiece. MiXCR, run by TCRdb on the 5' RACE reads, gives a single entry per CDR3 protein. This table has 550,000 to 650,000 distinct CDR3 sequences, around 31% appearing once. The chain employs TRBV27 and TRBJ1-1; D is uncertain. The clonotype originates from a woman of 80 years or more in good health. Sequencing was carried out using blood. The CDR3 loop is CASSSPGRNTEAFF. CDR3 DNA: TGTGCCAGCAGTTCCCCCGGTAGGAACACTGAAGCTTTCTTT.